The next 5 T cell receptor beta chains were all read from a single sample in a study of blood T cells in healthy people across ages. A J-beta primer mix and a sample-barcoded 5' primer were used in a second PCR of about 7 to 12 cycles. A single record per CDR3 protein comes from TCRdb applying MiXCR to the 5' RACE reads. Of 1 million or so distinct CDR3 sequences in the sample, roughly a quarter were seen once. The sample was also reused in another study, on T cells of mothers and their children.

Sequencing was performed on blood. Source of these receptors: a girl aged 2-10 years in good health.

This chain joins TRBV27 and TRBJ1-2; a possible D gene is TRBD1 (6 bases). This CDR3 is built from 13 residues. V was cut by 5 bases and J by 7 bases, with 14 bases left in between. The germline CDR1 and CDR2 sequences are MNHEY and SMNVEV (reference sequence). CDR3 coding DNA: TGTGCCAGCAGTAGGCAACAGGGAATTGGCTACACCTTC. It specifies CASSRQQGIGYTF.

V usage is TRBV29-1 and J usage is TRBJ2-6; D gene unclear. V lost 5 bases and J 1 base, leaving 15 bases between the germline ends. There are 16 residues in the CDR3. Per the germline V gene, CDR1 is SQVTM and CDR2 is ANQGSEA. CDR3 nucleotides: TGCAGCGTTAGATCCAGTGTTGGGTCTGGGGCCAACGTCCTGACTTTC. Residues: CSVRSSVGSGANVLTF.

A few counts support this clonotype. Because it lacks the conserved phenylalanine or tryptophan at the end, this CDR3 is likely a read error. The chain recombines TRBV4-1 with TRBJ2-7, with D maybe TRBD2 (5 bases). The V gene lost 1 base and the J gene lost 1 base, with 11 bases spanning the gap. The germline gives CDR1 MGHRA, CDR2 YSYEKL. The CDR3 is 15 amino acids. The CDR3 here is CASSQASGVSYEQYL. CDR3 nucleotides: TGCGCCAGCAGCCAAGCGTCCGGGGTTTCCTACGAGCAGTACCTC.

This clonotype was seen only a few times. The chain couples TRBV5-1 to TRBJ1-1; possibly TRBD1 for D (5 bases). Germline V gene lookup returns CDR1 SGHRS and CDR2 YFSETQ. This CDR3 is 16 amino acids long. The germline V and J ends were trimmed by 0 bases and 4 bases, with 16 bases remaining between them. CDR3 in amino acids: CASSLALHGAATEAFF. The DNA of the CDR3 is TGCGCCAGCAGCTTGGCGCTTCACGGGGCGGCCACTGAAGCTTTCTTT.

This clonotype was seen at least ten times. The chain joins TRBV7-9 to TRBJ1-1; D is uncertain. Trimming left V 3 bases short and J 3 bases short, with 5 bases between. Germline CDR1 SEHNR, CDR2 FQNEAQ (reference sequence). This CDR3 has 12 residues. CDR3 residues: CASSFVDTEAFF. The CDR3 DNA reads TGTGCCAGCAGCTTCGTTGACACTGAAGCTTTCTTT.